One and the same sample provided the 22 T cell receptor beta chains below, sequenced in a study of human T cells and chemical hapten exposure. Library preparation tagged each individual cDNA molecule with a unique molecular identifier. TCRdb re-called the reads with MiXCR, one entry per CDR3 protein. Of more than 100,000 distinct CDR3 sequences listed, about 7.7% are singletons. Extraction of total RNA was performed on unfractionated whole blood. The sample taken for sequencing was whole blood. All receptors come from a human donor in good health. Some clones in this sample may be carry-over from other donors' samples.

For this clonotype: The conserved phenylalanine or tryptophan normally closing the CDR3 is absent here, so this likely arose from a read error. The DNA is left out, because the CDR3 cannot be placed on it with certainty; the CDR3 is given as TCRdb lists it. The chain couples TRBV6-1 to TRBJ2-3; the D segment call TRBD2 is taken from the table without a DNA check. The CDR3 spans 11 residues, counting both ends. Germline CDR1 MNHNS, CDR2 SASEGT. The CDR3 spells CASRSSWFEFR.

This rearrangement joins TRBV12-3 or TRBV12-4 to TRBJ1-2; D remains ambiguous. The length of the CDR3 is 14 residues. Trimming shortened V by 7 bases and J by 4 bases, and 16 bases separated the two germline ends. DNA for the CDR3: TGTGCCAGCAAATATATCGGGCAAATCTATGGCTACACCTTC. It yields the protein CASKYIGQIYGYTF.

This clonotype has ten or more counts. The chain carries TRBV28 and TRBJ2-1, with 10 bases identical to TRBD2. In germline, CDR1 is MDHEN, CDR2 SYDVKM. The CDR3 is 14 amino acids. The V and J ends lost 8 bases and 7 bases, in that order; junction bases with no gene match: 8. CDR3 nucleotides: TGTGCCAGCCAACTAGCGGGGCGGGGGAATGAGCAGTTCTTC. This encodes CASQLAGRGNEQFF.

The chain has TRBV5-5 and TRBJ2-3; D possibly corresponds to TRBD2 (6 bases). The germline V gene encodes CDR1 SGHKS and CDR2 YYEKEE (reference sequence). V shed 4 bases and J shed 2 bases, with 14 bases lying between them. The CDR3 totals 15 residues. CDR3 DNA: TGTGCCAGCAGCCGAGCGGGTATTGACACAGATACGCAGTATTTT. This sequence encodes CASSRAGIDTDTQYF.

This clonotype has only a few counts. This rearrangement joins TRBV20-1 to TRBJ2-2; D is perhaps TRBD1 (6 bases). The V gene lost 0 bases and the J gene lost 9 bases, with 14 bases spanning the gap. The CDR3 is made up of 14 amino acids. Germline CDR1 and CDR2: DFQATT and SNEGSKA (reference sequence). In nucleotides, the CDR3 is TGCAGTGCTAGAGATCGGGGCAGGGGATGGGAGCTGTTTTTT. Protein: CSARDRGRGWELFF.

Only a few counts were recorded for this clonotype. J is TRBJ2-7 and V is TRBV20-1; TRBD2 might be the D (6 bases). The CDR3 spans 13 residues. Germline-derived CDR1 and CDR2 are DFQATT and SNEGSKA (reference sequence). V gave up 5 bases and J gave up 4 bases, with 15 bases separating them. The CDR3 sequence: CSAGRTTGYEQYF. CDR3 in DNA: TGCAGTGCTGGGCGGACTACGGGATACGAGCAGTACTTC.

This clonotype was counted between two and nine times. The chain's CDR3 is CASSSGRGTDTQYF. CDR3 in DNA: TGTGCCAGCAGCAGCGGGAGGGGCACAGATACGCAGTATTTT. The genes are TRBV9 and TRBJ2-3, with 10 bases identical to TRBD2. V lost 4 bases and J lost 1; bases outside the gene matches: 0. This CDR3 is 14 amino acids long. Germline loops: CDR1 SGDLS, CDR2 YYNGEE.

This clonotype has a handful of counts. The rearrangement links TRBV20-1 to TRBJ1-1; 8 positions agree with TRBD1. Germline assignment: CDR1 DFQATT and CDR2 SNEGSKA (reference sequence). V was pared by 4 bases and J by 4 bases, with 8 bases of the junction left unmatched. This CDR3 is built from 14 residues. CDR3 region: CSAKDRVWGTEAFF. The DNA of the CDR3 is TGCAGTGCTAAGGACAGGGTATGGGGCACTGAAGCTTTCTTT.

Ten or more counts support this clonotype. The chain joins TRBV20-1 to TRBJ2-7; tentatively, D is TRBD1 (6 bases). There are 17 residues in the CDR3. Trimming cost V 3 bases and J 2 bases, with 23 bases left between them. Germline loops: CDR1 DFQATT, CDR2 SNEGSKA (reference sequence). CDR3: CSASGLTGTQVTYEQYF. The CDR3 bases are TGCAGTGCTAGTGGTCTGACAGGAACTCAAGTCACCTACGAGCAGTACTTC.

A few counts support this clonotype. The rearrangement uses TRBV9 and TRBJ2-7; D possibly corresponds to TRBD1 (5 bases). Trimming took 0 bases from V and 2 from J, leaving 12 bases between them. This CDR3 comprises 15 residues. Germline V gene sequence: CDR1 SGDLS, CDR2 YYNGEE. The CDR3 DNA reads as TGTGCCAGCAGCGTAGGCCAGGGCGGCACCTACGAGCAGTACTTC. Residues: CASSVGQGGTYEQYF. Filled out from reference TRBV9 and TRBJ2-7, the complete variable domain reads DSGVTQTPKHLITATGQRVTLRCSPRSGDLSVYWYQQSLDQGLQFLIQYYNGEERAKGNILERFSAQQFPDLHSELNLSSLELGDSALYFCASSVGQGGTYEQYFGPGTRLTVT.

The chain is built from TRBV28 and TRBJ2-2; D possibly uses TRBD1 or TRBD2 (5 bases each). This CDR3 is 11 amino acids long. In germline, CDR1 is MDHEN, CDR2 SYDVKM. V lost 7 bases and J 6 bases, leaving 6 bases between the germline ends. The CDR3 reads CASMGAGELFF. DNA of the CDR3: TGTGCCAGCATGGGGGCCGGGGAGCTGTTTTTT.

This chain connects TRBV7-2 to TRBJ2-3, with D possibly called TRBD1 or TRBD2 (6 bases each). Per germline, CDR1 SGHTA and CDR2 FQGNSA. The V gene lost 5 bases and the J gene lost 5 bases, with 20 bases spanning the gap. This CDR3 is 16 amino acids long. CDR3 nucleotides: TGTGCCAGCAGCCCCCCGGGAGAGGGGGTGTTAGATACGCAGTATTTT. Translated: CASSPPGEGVLDTQYF.

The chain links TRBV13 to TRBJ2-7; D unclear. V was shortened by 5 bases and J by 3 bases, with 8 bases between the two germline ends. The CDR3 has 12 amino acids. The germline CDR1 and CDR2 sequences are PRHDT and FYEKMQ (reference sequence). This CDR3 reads CASSPHNYEQYF. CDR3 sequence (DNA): TGTGCCAGCAGCCCCCACAACTACGAGCAGTACTTC.

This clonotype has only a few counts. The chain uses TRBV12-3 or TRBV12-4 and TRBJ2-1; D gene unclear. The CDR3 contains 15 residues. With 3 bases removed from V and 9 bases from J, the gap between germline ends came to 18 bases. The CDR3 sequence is CASSFGDGFVGEQFF. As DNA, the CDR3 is TGTGCCAGCAGTTTCGGAGATGGGTTTGTCGGTGAGCAGTTCTTC.

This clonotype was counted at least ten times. CDR3 DNA sequence: TGTGCCACCAGTGATCCGGGACTAGCGGCAGATACGCAGTATTTT. Amino acid sequence: CATSDPGLAADTQYF. The rearrangement links TRBV24-1 to TRBJ2-3, with 11 bases lining up with TRBD2. Trimming took 3 bases from V and 4 from J; bases not matched to a gene: 2. The CDR3 consists of 15 residues. In germline, CDR1 is KGHDR, CDR2 SFDVKD.

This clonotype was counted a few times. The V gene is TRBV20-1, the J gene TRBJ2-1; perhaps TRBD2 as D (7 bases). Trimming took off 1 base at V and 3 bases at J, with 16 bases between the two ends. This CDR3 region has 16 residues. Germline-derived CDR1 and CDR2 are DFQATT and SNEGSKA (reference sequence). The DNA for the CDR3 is TGCAGTGCTAGAGCCCCGGGGGGCGGGCTCTACAATGAGCAGTTCTTC. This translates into CSARAPGGGLYNEQFF.

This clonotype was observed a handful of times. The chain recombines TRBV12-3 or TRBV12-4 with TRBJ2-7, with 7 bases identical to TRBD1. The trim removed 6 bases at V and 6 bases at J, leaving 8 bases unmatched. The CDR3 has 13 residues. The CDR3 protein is CASRILGGGEQYF. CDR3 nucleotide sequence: TGTGCCAGCAGAATTTTAGGGGGCGGCGAGCAGTACTTC.

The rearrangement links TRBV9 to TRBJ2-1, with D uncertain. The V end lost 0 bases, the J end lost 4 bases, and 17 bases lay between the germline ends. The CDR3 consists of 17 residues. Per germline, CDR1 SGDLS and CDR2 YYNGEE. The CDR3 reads CASSVGGRSVGYNEQFF. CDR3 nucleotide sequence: TGTGCCAGCAGCGTAGGAGGAAGAAGCGTTGGGTACAATGAGCAGTTCTTC.

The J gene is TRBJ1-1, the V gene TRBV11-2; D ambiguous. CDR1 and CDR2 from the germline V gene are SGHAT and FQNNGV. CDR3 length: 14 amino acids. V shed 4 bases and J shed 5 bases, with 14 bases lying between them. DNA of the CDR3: TGTGCCAGCAGCTCGATGACCAGAGGTACTGAAGCTTTCTTT. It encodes CASSSMTRGTEAFF.

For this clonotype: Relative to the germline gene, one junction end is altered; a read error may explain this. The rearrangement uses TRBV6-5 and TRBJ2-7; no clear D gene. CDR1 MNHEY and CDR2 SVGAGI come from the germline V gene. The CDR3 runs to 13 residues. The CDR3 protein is CGSSYDGSYEQYF. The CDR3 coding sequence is TGTGGCAGCAGTTACGACGGTTCCTACGAGCAGTACTTC.

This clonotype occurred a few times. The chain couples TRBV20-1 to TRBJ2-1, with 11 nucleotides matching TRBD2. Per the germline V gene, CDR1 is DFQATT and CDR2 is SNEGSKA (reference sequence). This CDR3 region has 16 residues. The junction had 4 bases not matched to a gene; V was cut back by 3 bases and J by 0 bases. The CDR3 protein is CSARTSGESSYNEQFF. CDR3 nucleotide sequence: TGCAGTGCTAGGACTAGCGGGGAAAGCTCCTACAATGAGCAGTTCTTC.

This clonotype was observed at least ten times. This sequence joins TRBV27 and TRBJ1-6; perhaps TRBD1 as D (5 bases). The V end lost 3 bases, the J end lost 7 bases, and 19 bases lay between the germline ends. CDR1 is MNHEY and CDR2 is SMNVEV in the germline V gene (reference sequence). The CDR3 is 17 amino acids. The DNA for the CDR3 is TGTGCCAGCAGTTTTGTACATGGTCAGGGTCAAAATTCACCCCTCCACTTT. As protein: CASSFVHGQGQNSPLHF.